The rows below give T cell receptor beta chains drawn from one sample of a study of OX40 agonist ivuxolimab in advanced cancers. Only in-frame clones appear in the TCRdb table, and some are missing; sequencing was by immunoSEQ multiplex PCR. The data hold about 69,000 clones, with around four fifths observed a single time. The sequences come from CD4+ or CD8+ T cells sorted from blood, collected in a trial of the OX40 agonist ivuxolimab. Receptor source: an adult with an advanced solid tumor such as melanoma, head and neck, liver or kidney cancer. The CDR3 runs from the conserved cysteine through the conserved F or W. The order of the fields is V gene, D gene, clone size, J gene, CDR3 DNA, CDR3 protein. D genes are given only for firm matches. Size tells how often a clone was seen (once, few, many) or the class of an expanded clone, and some rows leave it out.

V gene: TRBV30; D gene: TRBD2; clone size: -; J gene: TRBJ2-1; CDR3 DNA: TGTGCCTGGAGAGGACTAGCGGGCTACAATGAGCAGTTCTTC; CDR3 protein: CAWRGLAGYNEQFF
V gene: TRBV11-2; D gene: -; clone size: few; J gene: TRBJ2-5; CDR3 DNA: TGTGCCAGCAGCTTTCTCCAGGGTTACCAAGAGACCCAGTACTTC; CDR3 protein: CASSFLQGYQETQYF
V gene: TRBV6-5; D gene: -; clone size: -; J gene: TRBJ1-1; CDR3 DNA: TGTGCCAGCAGTCGCGACATACCCGAGGACACTGAAGCTTTCTTT; CDR3 protein: CASSRDIPEDTEAFF
V gene: TRBV11-2; D gene: TRBD1; clone size: -; J gene: TRBJ1-1; CDR3 DNA: TGTGCCAGCAGCTCCCGGACAGGGCAGGATCGAAGCACTGAAGCTTTCTTT; CDR3 protein: CASSSRTGQDRSTEAFF
V gene: TRBV30; D gene: TRBD2; clone size: -; J gene: TRBJ2-3; CDR3 DNA: TGTGCCTGGAGTGGTCTTCTAGCGGGGGGAGGAGATACGCAGTATTTT; CDR3 protein: CAWSGLLAGGGDTQYF
V gene: TRBV6-5; D gene: TRBD2; clone size: -; J gene: TRBJ2-7; CDR3 DNA: TGTGCCAGCAGTTACGGATGGACTAGCGGGTCCTACGAGCAGTACTTC; CDR3 protein: CASSYGWTSGSYEQYF
V gene: TRBV19; D gene: -; clone size: -; J gene: TRBJ1-2; CDR3 DNA: TGTGCCAGTAGTTCCCGACAGCTCGGGTATGGCTACACCTTC; CDR3 protein: CASSSRQLGYGYTF
V gene: TRBV7-7; D gene: TRBD1; clone size: -; J gene: TRBJ2-3; CDR3 DNA: TGTGCCAGCAGCCTGACAGGGATAGGCACAGATACGCAGTATTTT; CDR3 protein: CASSLTGIGTDTQYF
V gene: TRBV7-2; D gene: -; clone size: once; J gene: TRBJ2-5; CDR3 DNA: TGTGCCAGCAGCTTAGGCCACAAAGAGACCCAGTACTTC; CDR3 protein: CASSLGHKETQYF
V gene: TRBV28; D gene: -; clone size: -; J gene: TRBJ2-3; CDR3 DNA: TGTGCCAGCAGTTTATGGGGCCCTAGCACAGATACGCAGTATTTT; CDR3 protein: CASSLWGPSTDTQYF
V gene: TRBV27; D gene: -; clone size: -; J gene: TRBJ1-1; CDR3 DNA: TGTGCCAGCAGTTCGAACCCACGTGGACGGATGAACACTGAAGCTTTCTTT; CDR3 protein: CASSSNPRGRMNTEAFF
V gene: TRBV19; D gene: TRBD1; clone size: -; J gene: TRBJ2-3; CDR3 DNA: TGTGCCAGTAGTACCACTCGACAGGGGAACACAGATACGCAGTATTTT; CDR3 protein: CASSTTRQGNTDTQYF
V gene: TRBV28; D gene: -; clone size: -; J gene: TRBJ2-7; CDR3 DNA: TGTGCCAGCAGTTTGAGCAGGAGTCCCTACGAGCAGTACTTC; CDR3 protein: CASSLSRSPYEQYF
V gene: TRBV18; D gene: -; clone size: -; J gene: TRBJ2-4; CDR3 DNA: TGTGCCAGCTCACCGGGGAGCGGGAAAAACATTCAGTACTTC; CDR3 protein: CASSPGSGKNIQYF
V gene: TRBV6-1; D gene: TRBD1; clone size: -; J gene: TRBJ2-7; CDR3 DNA: TGTGCCAGCAGTGATGTGACAGGGCTGGGAAACTACGAGCAGTACTTC; CDR3 protein: CASSDVTGLGNYEQYF
V gene: TRBV7-2; D gene: -; clone size: -; J gene: TRBJ2-2; CDR3 DNA: TGTGCCAGCAGCTCCTACACCGGGGAGCTGTTTTTT; CDR3 protein: CASSSYTGELFF
V gene: TRBV19; D gene: -; clone size: -; J gene: TRBJ2-3; CDR3 DNA: TGTGCCAGTAAGTCGGGGCGAGGATGGACAGATACGCAGTATTTT; CDR3 protein: CASKSGRGWTDTQYF
V gene: TRBV7-2; D gene: -; clone size: -; J gene: TRBJ2-7; CDR3 DNA: TGTGCCAGCAGCTTAATAGCTTACTACGAGCAGTACTTC; CDR3 protein: CASSLIAYYEQYF
V gene: TRBV5-6; D gene: -; clone size: -; J gene: TRBJ2-7; CDR3 DNA: TGTGCCAGCAGCCTCCCTCTCGGGTACGAGCAGTACTTC; CDR3 protein: CASSLPLGYEQYF
V gene: TRBV19; D gene: -; clone size: -; J gene: TRBJ1-5; CDR3 DNA: TGTGCCAGTAGCCCGAGGACGGGACATCAGCCCCAGCATTTT; CDR3 protein: CASSPRTGHQPQHF
V gene: TRBV10-1; D gene: TRBD1; clone size: -; J gene: TRBJ1-2; CDR3 DNA: TGCGCCAGCATTCCTACAGGGGGCTATGGCTACACCTTC; CDR3 protein: CASIPTGGYGYTF
V gene: TRBV9; D gene: -; clone size: -; J gene: TRBJ2-3; CDR3 DNA: TGTGCCAGCAGCGCCTCCGTCACAGATACGCAGTATTTT; CDR3 protein: CASSASVTDTQYF
V gene: TRBV5-1; D gene: -; clone size: -; J gene: TRBJ1-2; CDR3 DNA: TGCGCCAGCAGCAGGGATGGGCGAGGCTACACCTTC; CDR3 protein: CASSRDGRGYTF
V gene: TRBV30; D gene: -; clone size: once; J gene: TRBJ1-4; CDR3 DNA: TGTGCCTGGAGAACCCCCTCGGGGGAAAAACTGTTTTTT; CDR3 protein: CAWRTPSGEKLFF
V gene: TRBV7-3; D gene: TRBD1; clone size: -; J gene: TRBJ1-2; CDR3 DNA: TGTGCCAGCAGCTTAAATCCAGGGGGGATCTATGGCTACACCTTC; CDR3 protein: CASSLNPGGIYGYTF
V gene: TRBV4-1; D gene: -; clone size: -; J gene: TRBJ1-6; CDR3 DNA: TGCGCCAGCAGCCAAGTCTTGGAGCGGGGGCCGATGAATAATTCACCCCTCCACTTT; CDR3 protein: CASSQVLERGPMNNSPLHF
V gene: TRBV5-1; D gene: -; clone size: -; J gene: TRBJ2-7; CDR3 DNA: TGCGCCAGCAGCAATCCAGGGAGTTACGAGCAGTACTTC; CDR3 protein: CASSNPGSYEQYF
V gene: TRBV6-5; D gene: -; clone size: few; J gene: TRBJ1-1; CDR3 DNA: TGTGCCAGCAGTTACTCTCCAGGAGGGAACACTGAAGCTTTCTTT; CDR3 protein: CASSYSPGGNTEAFF
V gene: TRBV28; D gene: -; clone size: -; J gene: TRBJ1-2; CDR3 DNA: TGTGCCAGCAGTTTAAGGAGGGCGGGCGGCTACACCTTC; CDR3 protein: CASSLRRAGGYTF
V gene: TRBV7-3; D gene: -; clone size: -; J gene: TRBJ1-5; CDR3 DNA: TGTGCCAGCAGCTCAGACAGAAATCAGCCCCAGCATTTT; CDR3 protein: CASSSDRNQPQHF
V gene: TRBV7-6; D gene: -; clone size: -; J gene: TRBJ2-1; CDR3 DNA: TGTGCCAGCAGCTTAGGCGGGCTGGCGCGGGAGCAGTTCTTC; CDR3 protein: CASSLGGLAREQFF
V gene: TRBV28; D gene: TRBD2; clone size: -; J gene: TRBJ2-7; CDR3 DNA: TGTGCCAGCAGCCGGGGACTAACGAACTACGAGCAGTACTTC; CDR3 protein: CASSRGLTNYEQYF